This T cell receptor beta chain was profiled in a study of blood T cell repertoires in COVID-19. In the study overall: T cells, B-cell-depleted T cells, or PBMCs supplied cDNA or gDNA.

Libraries were prepared by immunoSEQ multiplex PCR; TCRdb keeps only in-frame clonotypes and omits some of them. The sample yields 87,000 or so clones, around 87% seen once. This clone has only a few counts. The clonotype comes from a woman aged 80 or over with acute or convalescent COVID-19. The sample was peripheral blood.

Written as DNA, the CDR3 is TGTGCCAGCAGCCCCGGACAGGGGTATGGCTACACCTTC. It specifies CASSPGQGYGYTF. The rearrangement links TRBV7-6 to TRBJ1-2, with 9 bases matching TRBD1. This CDR3 region has 13 residues. Germline-derived CDR1 and CDR2 are SGHVS and FNYEAQ. Unmatched junction bases numbered 3, after V lost 5 bases and J lost 5 bases.